What follows are 29 T cell receptor beta chains derived from one specimen sequenced in a study of T cell responses to AZD1222 COVID-19 vaccine. Here immunoSEQ multiplex PCR was the method, and the copy in TCRdb shows in-frame clones only, minus some. The profile shows approximately 140,000 clones, approximately 89% of them singletons. Here the sequenced sample was peripheral blood, taken on day 0 of AZD1222 vaccination. The receptors stem from an adult in good health.

This sequence joins TRBV28 and TRBJ2-1; 9 bases map to TRBD2. This CDR3 comprises 17 residues. The germline V gene has CDR1 MDHEN and CDR2 SYDVKM. Trimming removed 2 bases from V and 4 bases from J; junction bases left unmatched: 9. The chain's CDR3 is CASSLLTPTSGYNEQFF. The DNA of the CDR3 is TGTGCCAGCAGTTTACTGACCCCAACTAGCGGGTACAATGAGCAGTTCTTC.

The V gene is TRBV7-2, the J gene TRBJ1-4, with D tentatively TRBD1 (5 bases). The CDR3 is made up of 14 amino acids. V shed 3 bases and J shed 6 bases, with 11 bases lying between them. Germline CDR1 is SGHTA and CDR2 is FQGNSA. DNA of the CDR3: TGTGCCAGCAGCTTCCAGGGCGCGGATGAAAAACTGTTTTTT. It is translated as CASSFQGADEKLFF.

The chain joins TRBV5-6 to TRBJ1-2, with unresolved D. The germline V and J ends were trimmed by 3 bases and 5 bases, with 8 bases remaining between them. The CDR3 spans 12 residues. In germline, CDR1 is SGHDT, CDR2 YYEEEE. CDR3 in amino acids: CASSSQRYGYTF. DNA for the CDR3: TGTGCCAGCAGCTCGCAGAGGTATGGCTACACCTTC.

The rearrangement uses TRBV7-8 and TRBJ2-7; D is perhaps TRBD1 or TRBD2 (5 bases each). Germline lookup yields CDR1 SGHVS and CDR2 FQNEAQ. V shed 5 bases and J shed 7 bases, with 15 bases lying between them. This CDR3 contains 13 residues. DNA of the CDR3: TGTGCCAGCAGCCTCGGGACGGACCTTGAGCAGTACTTC. Translating gives CASSLGTDLEQYF. The full variable domain, its missing parts supplied by reference TRBV7-8 and TRBJ2-7, is GAGVSQSPRYKVAKRGQDVALRCDPISGHVSLFWYQQALGQGPEFLTYFQNEAQLDKSGLPSDRFFAERPEGSVSTLKIQRTQQEDSAVYLCASSLGTDLEQYFGPGTRLTVT.

V is TRBV11-2 and J is TRBJ2-5, with TRBD2 identical over 8 bases. Germline V gene sequence: CDR1 SGHAT, CDR2 FQNNGV. V shed 5 bases, J shed 2 bases, and the junction held 7 bases outside the gene matches. This CDR3 has 15 residues. CDR3 amino acids: CASSHRTSHQETQYF. The CDR3 nucleotides are TGTGCCAGCAGCCACCGGACTAGCCATCAAGAGACCCAGTACTTC.

This clone showed up just a few times. This sequence joins TRBV4-3 and TRBJ1-5; unclear D gene. The CDR3 is 15 residues long. The V gene lost 4 bases and the J gene lost 1 base, with 11 bases spanning the gap. The germline V gene has CDR1 LGHNA and CDR2 YSLEER. The CDR3 sequence: CASSLGTGSNQPQHF. CDR3 nucleotides: TGCGCCAGCAGCCTTGGAACGGGAAGCAATCAGCCCCAGCATTTT.

V usage is TRBV7-9 and J usage is TRBJ1-2; a weak D match, TRBD1 (5 bases). V lost 4 bases to trimming and J lost 3 bases, with 6 bases between them. The length of the CDR3 is 12 residues. From germline, CDR1 is SEHNR and CDR2 FQNEAQ (reference sequence). The CDR3 spells CASSSTDYGYTF. In nucleotides, the CDR3 is TGTGCCAGCAGCTCGACAGACTATGGCTACACCTTC.

The chain recombines TRBV19 with TRBJ1-2, with 7 bases aligning to TRBD1. The V segment lost 4 bases and the J segment 6 bases; nucleotides outside the gene matches: 11. Per germline, CDR1 LNHDA and CDR2 SQIVND (reference sequence). The CDR3 length is 15 residues. In DNA form, the CDR3 reads TGTGCCAGTAGTACTGAGACAGGGCTCTGGGATGGCTACACCTTC. It is translated as CASSTETGLWDGYTF. The full variable domain, in which reference TRBV19 and TRBJ1-2 provide the parts outside the CDR3, is DGGITQSPKYLFRKEGQNVTLSCEQNLNHDAMYWYRQDPGQGLRLIYYSQIVNDFQKGDIAEGYSVSREKKESFPLTVTSAQKNPTAFYLCASSTETGLWDGYTFGSGTRLTVV.

The V call is TRBV4-1, the J call TRBJ1-1; D might be TRBD1 (6 bases). Trimming removed 4 bases from V and 4 bases from J, with 13 bases in between. Per germline, CDR1 MGHRA and CDR2 YSYEKL. This CDR3 has 14 residues. CDR3 sequence: CASSLRGGGTEAFF. CDR3 DNA sequence: TGCGCCAGCAGCCTAAGGGGGGGAGGCACTGAAGCTTTCTTT.

The rearrangement uses TRBV7-2 and TRBJ1-5; D is perhaps TRBD1 (5 bases). Per germline, CDR1 SGHTA and CDR2 FQGNSA. V was shortened by 4 bases and J by 2 bases, with 12 bases between the two germline ends. The CDR3 is 15 amino acids. CDR3 coding DNA: TGTGCCAGCAGCTGGGACCCCAGCGGCAATCAGCCCCAGCATTTT. This codes for CASSWDPSGNQPQHF.

The chain is built from TRBV10-3 and TRBJ2-5; D uncertain. The germline gives CDR1 ENHRY, CDR2 SYGVKD. The CDR3 length is 13 residues. The V and J ends lost 7 bases and 3 bases respectively, with 12 bases between them. CDR3 nucleotide sequence: TGTGCCATCATGAGGACGGATAAAGAGACCCAGTACTTC. It is translated as CAIMRTDKETQYF.

The chain joins TRBV5-4 to TRBJ1-2; D is unclear. This CDR3 has 15 amino acids. Germline V CDR1 and CDR2: SGHNT, YYREEE (reference sequence). Trimming removed 2 bases from V and 1 base from J, with 12 bases in between. The CDR3 is CASSFPADGNYGYTF. CDR3 DNA sequence: TGTGCCAGCAGCTTCCCAGCGGACGGTAACTATGGCTACACCTTC.

This chain links TRBV5-5 with TRBJ2-1; no clear D gene. V lost 0 bases and J lost 3, with 10 bases in between. The CDR3 extends over 15 amino acids. In germline, CDR1 is SGHKS, CDR2 YYEKEE (reference sequence). CDR3: CASSLEASLYNEQFF. The CDR3 DNA reads as TGTGCCAGCAGCTTGGAAGCGAGCCTCTACAATGAGCAGTTCTTC.

The rearrangement uses TRBV19 and TRBJ2-7, with D perhaps assigned TRBD1 or TRBD2 (5 bases each). This CDR3 comprises 14 residues. V was shortened by 3 bases and J by 3 bases, with 12 bases between the two germline ends. Germline V gene lookup returns CDR1 LNHDA and CDR2 SQIVND (reference sequence). CDR3 protein: CASSIRDPNYEQYF. As DNA, the CDR3 is TGTGCCAGTAGTATCCGGGACCCAAACTACGAGCAGTACTTC.

The V gene is TRBV28, the J gene TRBJ2-1; 12 bases map to TRBD2. Per germline, CDR1 MDHEN and CDR2 SYDVKM. This CDR3 contains 17 residues. The junction had 6 bases not matched to a gene; V was cut back by 6 bases and J by 0 bases. The DNA for the CDR3 is TGTGCCAGCAGCTCGGGACTAGCGGGCCCCTCCTACAATGAGCAGTTCTTC. Translating gives CASSSGLAGPSYNEQFF.

This clone appeared a few times. The rearrangement joins TRBV19 to TRBJ1-1; D call uncertain. With 1 base removed from V and 0 bases from J, the gap between germline ends came to 6 bases. CDR1 is LNHDA, CDR2 SQIVND, per germline (reference sequence). CDR3 length: 14 residues. Written as DNA, the CDR3 is TGTGCCAGTAGTATAGTAATGATGAACACTGAAGCTTTCTTT. The encoded protein is CASSIVMMNTEAFF.

The chain recombines TRBV19 with TRBJ1-2; D is unclear. V was shortened by 11 bases and J by 4 bases, with 11 bases between the two germline ends. Looked up from germline, CDR1 is LNHDA and CDR2 is SQIVND (reference sequence). The CDR3 covers 11 residues. DNA for the CDR3: TGTGCCGCGGGGTTGTTCTATGGCTACACCTTC. Translation: CAAGLFYGYTF.

The chain uses TRBV6-2 or TRBV6-3 and TRBJ1-6, with D possibly TRBD1 on 6 matching bases. Trimming removed 6 bases from V and 7 bases from J, with 10 bases in between. The CDR3 contains 13 residues. CDR1 and CDR2 (germline): MNHEY, SVGEGT. The CDR3 DNA reads as TGTGCCAGCAGCTTACAGGGCAATTCACCCCTCCACTTT. It is translated as CASSLQGNSPLHF.

This rearrangement joins TRBV3-1 (or the pseudogene TRBV3-2) to TRBJ1-5; 9 bases are shared with TRBD1. CDR1 is LGHDT and CDR2 is YNNKEL in the germline V gene (reference sequence). The V and J ends lost 5 bases and 6 bases, in that order; junction bases with no gene match: 8. The CDR3 loop spans 15 amino acids. The chain's CDR3 is CASSMTGGCGQPQHF. Here the CDR3 DNA reads TGTGCCAGCAGCATGACAGGGGGATGCGGTCAGCCCCAGCATTTT.

The chain carries TRBV3-1 (or the pseudogene TRBV3-2) and TRBJ2-1, with D unresolved. The V gene's germline CDR1 is LGHDT and CDR2 YNNKEL (reference sequence). The V end lost 4 bases, the J end lost 6 bases, and 4 bases lay between the germline ends. CDR3 length: 11 amino acids. CDR3 in DNA: TGTGCCAGCAGCCGGGGCAATGAGCAGTTCTTC. It codes for CASSRGNEQFF.

J is TRBJ1-3 and V is TRBV12-3 or TRBV12-4; D perhaps matches TRBD1 (5 bases). Trimming took off 6 bases at V and 0 bases at J, with 6 bases between the two ends. The length of the CDR3 is 13 residues. CDR3 nucleotide sequence: TGTGCCAGCAGGGACACCTCTGGAAACACCATATATTTT. It codes for CASRDTSGNTIYF.

This clone was detected once. This chain links TRBV5-4 with TRBJ1-4; tentatively, D is TRBD1 (5 bases). The V gene lost 0 bases and the J gene lost 5 bases, with 8 bases spanning the gap. This CDR3 contains 14 residues. Germline CDR1 and CDR2: SGHNT and YYREEE (reference sequence). The CDR3 loop reads CASSLGGRNEKLFF. CDR3 bases: TGTGCCAGCAGCTTGGGGGGGAGGAATGAAAAACTGTTTTTT.

The V and J genes are TRBV15 and TRBJ1-1, with 12 bases identical to TRBD1. Trimming at V came to 5 bases and at J to 0 bases, leaving 13 bases not matched to a gene. Per the germline V gene, CDR1 is LNHNV and CDR2 is YYDKDF (reference sequence). The CDR3 length is 19 residues. The CDR3 nucleotides are TGTGCCACCAGCGGCGGGACAGGGGGCGAAACCCCCTTGAACACTGAAGCTTTCTTT. This gives the protein CATSGGTGGETPLNTEAFF.

CDR3 loop: CASSSGGAGHGYTF. The CDR3 DNA sequence: TGTGCCAGCAGCAGTGGAGGGGCAGGCCATGGCTACACCTTC. The rearrangement uses TRBV28 and TRBJ1-2, with D maybe TRBD1 (5 bases). V dropped 6 bases and J dropped 6 bases, with 17 bases sitting between them. Per the germline V gene, CDR1 is MDHEN and CDR2 is SYDVKM. The CDR3 length is 14 residues.

V usage is TRBV18 and J usage is TRBJ2-7; 10 nucleotides align to TRBD1. The V gene end was trimmed by 3 bases and the J gene end by 5 bases; junction bases not matched to a gene: 7. CDR1 is KGHSH and CDR2 is LQKENI in the germline V gene. This CDR3 spans 15 amino acids. The CDR3 DNA reads as TGTGCCAGCTCACCGGGACAGGGGAAACCCCACGAGCAGTACTTC. Its translation: CASSPGQGKPHEQYF.

This chain uses TRBV3-1 (or the pseudogene TRBV3-2) with TRBJ2-7, with D perhaps matching TRBD1 (6 bases). Trimming removed 0 bases at V and 6 bases at J, with 15 bases between. Germline V CDR1 and CDR2: LGHDT, YNNKEL (reference sequence). This CDR3 region has 15 residues. As DNA, the CDR3 is TGTGCCAGCAGCCAAGACTCTCGGACAGTTAGCGAGCAGTACTTC. Translating it yields CASSQDSRTVSEQYF.

The chain has TRBV19 and TRBJ2-1; D call uncertain. Per germline, CDR1 LNHDA and CDR2 SQIVND (reference sequence). V gave up 6 bases and J gave up 8 bases, with 8 bases separating them. The CDR3 loop spans 11 amino acids. The CDR3 nucleotides read TGTGCCAGTAGATCCTCCTATGAGCAGTTCTTC. The encoded protein is CASRSSYEQFF.

V is TRBV10-3 and J is TRBJ2-3; TRBD2 might be the D (6 bases). The CDR3 is made up of 18 amino acids. Germline V gene data show CDR1 as ENHRY and CDR2 as SYGVKD. V was shortened by 0 bases and J by 4 bases, with 20 bases between the two germline ends. The CDR3 sequence: CAISESRLTGVRADTQYF. The CDR3 DNA reads TGTGCCATCAGTGAGTCGAGGTTAACGGGAGTGCGGGCAGATACGCAGTATTTT.

The CDR3, as DNA: TGCGCCAGCAGCCAAGCGGTGACCAGGGGGCCTTCCGGAAACACCATATATTTT. Protein: CASSQAVTRGPSGNTIYF. The chain links TRBV4-1 to TRBJ1-3; 8 bases are shared with TRBD1. The germline CDR1 and CDR2 sequences are MGHRA and YSYEKL. V trimming: 1 base; J trimming: 4 bases; junction bases outside the gene matches: 12. This CDR3 comprises 18 residues.